The 19 T cell receptor beta chains below come from one sample, sequenced in a study of T cell changes during pregnancy in multiple sclerosis. Produced via immunoSEQ multiplex PCR; TCRdb's table is partial and in-frame only. The sample lists 50,000 to 60,000 clones, approximately 91% occurring once. The material was CD4+ T cells from peripheral blood mononuclear cells, obtained in the first trimester of pregnancy. These receptors all stem from a female donor with multiple sclerosis, enrolled in a pregnancy study.

The chain links TRBV5-4 to TRBJ1-5; 8 nucleotides match TRBD1. The germline V gene encodes CDR1 SGHNT and CDR2 YYREEE (reference sequence). J gave up 5 bases and V 0 bases, and 4 bases lay outside the gene matches. The CDR3 has 15 amino acids. CDR3 sequence (DNA): TGTGCCAGCAGCTTGGGGACAGGGCGGGATCAGCCCCAGCATTTT. As protein: CASSLGTGRDQPQHF.

The chain has TRBV6-1 and TRBJ1-5; D call uncertain. Germline CDR1 is MNHNS and CDR2 is SASEGT. CDR3 length: 16 residues. V lost 1 base and J lost 7, with 17 bases in between. The CDR3 DNA reads as TGTGCCAGCAGTGAAGGAGGAGGTCTTGGTGTACAGCCCCAGCATTTT. Translating it yields CASSEGGGLGVQPQHF.

The chain joins TRBV14 to TRBJ2-7, with TRBD2 matching 7 bases. CDR1 SGHDN and CDR2 FVKESK come from the germline V gene. The CDR3 covers 13 residues. With 4 bases clipped from V and 3 bases from J, the junction kept 3 bases outside the gene matches. The CDR3 protein is CASSPWGGYEQYF. In DNA, the CDR3 is TGTGCCAGCAGCCCATGGGGGGGCTACGAGCAGTACTTC.

J is TRBJ1-2 and V is TRBV7-3, with 9 bases that match TRBD1. CDR3 length equals 13 residues. V lost 4 bases, J lost 6 bases, and 3 bases stayed unmatched. Per germline, CDR1 SGHTA and CDR2 FQGTGA. The CDR3 is CASSSGTGNGYTF. In DNA form, the CDR3 reads TGTGCCAGCAGCTCCGGGACAGGGAATGGCTACACCTTC.

This clone was seen only once. This chain connects TRBV7-3 to TRBJ2-3; D call uncertain. Between the trimmed V and J ends, which lost 4 bases and 2 bases, there was a span of 7 bases. The CDR3 sequence is 13 residues long. Germline V lookup: CDR1 SGHTA, CDR2 FQGTGA. CDR3 coding DNA: TGTGCCAGCAGCTCGACTCACACAGATACGCAGTATTTT. This codes for CASSSTHTDTQYF.

The chain recombines TRBV11-3 with TRBJ2-7, with 9 bases identical to TRBD1. This CDR3 has 13 amino acids. The J segment lost 4 bases and the V segment lost 5 bases, leaving 3 bases of the junction unmatched. Germline V lookup: CDR1 SGHNT, CDR2 YENEEA. This CDR3 reads CASSKTGGYEQYF. In DNA, the CDR3 is TGTGCCAGCAGCAAGACAGGGGGGTACGAGCAGTACTTC.

The V call is TRBV7-2, the J call TRBJ1-2; 7 nucleotides match TRBD1. CDR3 length equals 17 residues. Germline CDR1 is SGHTA and CDR2 is FQGNSA. V dropped 8 bases and J dropped 0; count of bases not matched to a gene: 15. Here the CDR3 DNA reads TGTGCCAGCGGGTTCCGACAGGGTCGAGGCCCTAACTATGGCTACACCTTC. The encoded protein is CASGFRQGRGPNYGYTF.

The chain links TRBV6-5 to TRBJ2-6; 7 positions match TRBD1. Germline CDR1 is MNHEY and CDR2 is SVGAGI. V lost 6 bases and J lost 0; bases outside the gene matches: 2. The CDR3 covers 15 residues. The CDR3 sequence: CASRRDSSGANVLTF. CDR3 DNA sequence: TGTGCCAGCAGAAGGGACAGCTCTGGGGCCAACGTCCTGACTTTC.

This clone was counted a single time. This sequence joins TRBV6-6 and TRBJ2-5; no reliable D call. Germline V gives CDR1 MNHNY, CDR2 SVGAGI (reference sequence). Deletions cut 5 bases from V and 5 bases from J, with 21 bases between. This CDR3 is 16 amino acids long. The CDR3 protein is CASSPHPVRSRETQYF. Here the CDR3 DNA reads TGTGCCAGCAGTCCTCATCCCGTGCGCTCTCGGGAGACCCAGTACTTC.

This clone was counted once. This chain links TRBV7-2 with TRBJ1-4; TRBD1 matches 8 bases. Germline V CDR1 and CDR2: SGHTA, FQGNSA. The CDR3 loop spans 15 amino acids. Trimming removed 0 bases from V and 7 bases from J; junction bases left unmatched: 4. In DNA, the CDR3 is TGTGCCAGCAGCTTAGCGGGACAGGTCGGTGAAAAACTGTTTTTT. It is translated as CASSLAGQVGEKLFF.

This sequence joins TRBV7-2 and TRBJ2-7, with D tentatively TRBD1 (5 bases). The V gene lost 0 bases and the J gene lost 3 bases, with 15 bases spanning the gap. This CDR3 has 16 amino acids. Germline lookup yields CDR1 SGHTA and CDR2 FQGNSA. The CDR3 nucleotides are TGTGCCAGCAGCTTAGCGCTACAGGTTTCGGTCTACGAGCAGTACTTC. Its protein is CASSLALQVSVYEQYF. Together with reference TRBV7-2 and TRBJ2-7, the CDR3 gives the full variable domain: GAGVSQSPSNKVTEKGKDVELRCDPISGHTALYWYRQSLGQGLEFLIYFQGNSAPDKSGLPSDRFSAERTGGSVSTLTIQRTQQEDSAVYLCASSLALQVSVYEQYFGPGTRLTVT.

The chain joins TRBV9 to TRBJ1-4; the D gene is possibly TRBD1 (5 bases). Per germline, CDR1 SGDLS and CDR2 YYNGEE. CDR3 length equals 15 residues. Trimming left V 3 bases short and J 7 bases short, with 16 bases between. DNA of the CDR3: TGTGCCAGCAGCGACGGGGGGGGGACTCGTGAAAAACTGTTTTTT. Its translation: CASSDGGGTREKLFF. The variable domain in full, completed from reference TRBV9 and TRBJ1-4, reads DSGVTQTPKHLITATGQRVTLRCSPRSGDLSVYWYQQSLDQGLQFLIQYYNGEERAKGNILERFSAQQFPDLHSELNLSSLELGDSALYFCASSDGGGTREKLFFGSGTQLSVL.

The chain combines TRBV4-3 with TRBJ2-1, with 15 nucleotides matching TRBD2. Germline trimming cut 4 bases from V and 4 bases from J; bases unmatched to any gene: 8. The CDR3 is 18 amino acids. In germline, CDR1 is LGHNA, CDR2 YSLEER. This CDR3 is CASSLRTSGGGPYNEQFF. CDR3 bases: TGCGCCAGCAGCCTTCGGACTAGCGGGGGGGGGCCATACAATGAGCAGTTCTTC.

V usage is TRBV4-1 and J usage is TRBJ1-3; TRBD1 matches 7 bases. Trimming took 0 bases from V and 6 from J; bases not matched to a gene: 11. Germline V gene data show CDR1 as MGHRA and CDR2 as YSYEKL. CDR3 length equals 17 residues. Written as DNA, the CDR3 is TGCGCCAGCAGCCAAGACGAGGGGGCATCATCTTCAAACACCATATATTTT. Protein product: CASSQDEGASSSNTIYF.

This chain uses TRBV9 with TRBJ2-1; 16 bases agree with TRBD2. Germline loops: CDR1 SGDLS, CDR2 YYNGEE. Trimming removed 2 bases from V and 9 bases from J; junction bases left unmatched: 5. This CDR3 contains 16 residues. The CDR3 spells CASSVRGTSGGVEQFF. The CDR3 coding sequence is TGTGCCAGCAGCGTGAGAGGGACTAGCGGGGGGGTTGAGCAGTTCTTC.

The chain joins TRBV5-4 to TRBJ2-7; 8 bases fit TRBD1. This CDR3 contains 15 residues. Losses at the gene ends were 4 bases for V and 2 bases for J; bases not matched to a gene: 8. Germline CDR1 and CDR2: SGHNT and YYREEE (reference sequence). CDR3 bases: TGTGCCAGCAGCCCTGGACAGGGAACTACCTACGAGCAGTACTTC. Protein: CASSPGQGTTYEQYF.

This chain connects TRBV4-1 to TRBJ2-7; 11 bases line up with TRBD1. Germline CDR1 reads MGHRA; CDR2 reads YSYEKL. This CDR3 region has 15 residues. After removal of 3 bases from V and 2 bases from J, the junction contained 3 bases not matched to a gene. As DNA, the CDR3 is TGCGCCAGCAGCCATGAGGGACAGGGGGCCTACGAGCAGTACTTC. Amino acids: CASSHEGQGAYEQYF.

The V call is TRBV19, the J call TRBJ1-2; D is undetermined. The CDR3 runs 14 residues. The germline V and J ends were trimmed by 1 base and 4 bases, with 10 bases remaining between them. Germline assignment: CDR1 LNHDA and CDR2 SQIVND (reference sequence). This CDR3 is CASSIGATVYGYTF. Here the CDR3 DNA reads TGTGCCAGTAGTATAGGGGCGACGGTCTATGGCTACACCTTC.

This clone was counted a few times. The chain uses TRBV6-5 and TRBJ1-1, with TRBD1 identical over 9 bases. Losses at the gene ends were 2 bases for V and 3 bases for J; bases not matched to a gene: 7. CDR3 size: 16 residues. Germline-derived CDR1 and CDR2 are MNHEY and SVGAGI. CDR3 region: CASSYGLTGGYTEAFF. The CDR3, as DNA: TGTGCCAGCAGTTACGGCCTGACAGGGGGGTACACTGAAGCTTTCTTT.